The 10 T cell receptor beta chains below all came from one sample that was sequenced in a study of identifying expanded T cells in peripheral blood. TCRdb's table, derived via immunoSEQ multiplex PCR, lists solely in-frame clones and lacks some. This repertoire shows about 78,000 clones, 84% found once; its top ten account for 18%. Sequencing used blood. Every receptor here comes from a person aged 18 to 69 in good health.

The chain couples TRBV27 to TRBJ2-1; 7 bases map to TRBD1. CDR3 length: 14 amino acids. Trimming removed 4 bases from V and 4 bases from J; junction bases left unmatched: 4. Germline V gene sequence: CDR1 MNHEY, CDR2 SMNVEV (reference sequence). CDR3 nucleotide sequence: TGTGCCAGCAGTTCGCGGACAGGTTACAATGAGCAGTTCTTC. Amino acids: CASSSRTGYNEQFF.

This clone was observed a handful of times. The chain employs TRBV6-5 and TRBJ2-7; D is ambiguous. CDR1 and CDR2 (germline): MNHEY, SVGAGI. V lost 2 bases, J lost 5 bases, and 7 bases lay in between. The CDR3 spans 12 residues. CDR3 amino acids: CASSYRRDEQYF. In DNA, the CDR3 is TGTGCCAGCAGTTACCGCCGTGACGAGCAGTACTTC.

This clone was picked up one time. This rearrangement joins TRBV27 to TRBJ2-7; a weak D match, TRBD2 (5 bases). V lost 3 bases and J lost 6, with 6 bases in between. The CDR3 has 11 residues. Germline lookup yields CDR1 MNHEY and CDR2 SMNVEV (reference sequence). CDR3 residues: CASSFGVEQYF. As DNA, the CDR3 is TGTGCCAGCAGTTTCGGGGTCGAGCAGTACTTC.

This chain connects TRBV7-8 to TRBJ2-7; D gene ambiguous. Trimming removed 5 bases at V and 0 bases at J, with 14 bases between. From germline, CDR1 is SGHVS and CDR2 FQNEAQ. The CDR3 loop spans 15 amino acids. The CDR3 loop reads CASSPRTSGSYEQYF. CDR3 DNA: TGTGCCAGCAGCCCGCGGACCTCTGGCTCCTACGAGCAGTACTTC.

This chain links TRBV2 with TRBJ2-1; no reliable D call. This CDR3 is built from 13 residues. V was shortened by 6 bases and J by 10 bases, with 16 bases between the two germline ends. From germline, CDR1 is SNHLY and CDR2 FYNNEI. CDR3 in amino acids: CASREPEDREQFF. For the CDR3, the DNA is TGTGCCAGCAGGGAACCCGAGGACCGGGAGCAGTTCTTC.

The V gene is TRBV6-6, the J gene TRBJ1-4; D might be TRBD1 (5 bases). Trimming pared 0 bases from V and 6 bases from J, leaving 14 bases between. This CDR3 has 16 residues. CDR1 is MNHNY, CDR2 SVGAGI, per germline (reference sequence). The DNA for the CDR3 is TGTGCCAGCAGTTACTCGAGCGGGGGTGGAGATGAAAAACTGTTTTTT. It is translated as CASSYSSGGGDEKLFF.

This clone was detected once. The V and J genes are TRBV4-2 and TRBJ2-7; either TRBD1 or TRBD2 may supply D (5 bases each). The CDR3 runs 16 residues. Trimming removed 0 bases at V and 4 bases at J, with 16 bases between. Per the germline V gene, CDR1 is LGHNA and CDR2 is YNFKEQ. CDR3 sequence: CASSQDRGAGGYEQYF. CDR3 nucleotides: TGTGCCAGCAGCCAAGATCGAGGAGCTGGGGGTTACGAGCAGTACTTC.

The J gene is TRBJ2-3, the V gene TRBV5-1, with TRBD2 identical over 11 bases. This CDR3 comprises 14 residues. Trimming cost V 2 bases and J 5 bases; bases outside gene matches: 1. Germline V gene sequence: CDR1 SGHRS, CDR2 YFSETQ. As DNA, the CDR3 is TGCGCCAGCAGCTTCGGACTAGCGGGAGATACGCAGTATTTT. As protein: CASSFGLAGDTQYF.

The chain joins TRBV30 to TRBJ2-3, with a possible D match to TRBD1 (5 bases). The CDR3 is made up of 14 amino acids. Germline V CDR1 and CDR2: GTSNPN, SVGIG (reference sequence). The germline V and J ends were trimmed by 4 bases and 0 bases, with 11 bases remaining between them. The CDR3 here is CAWNEQASTDTQYF. The CDR3 DNA is TGTGCCTGGAACGAACAGGCGAGCACAGATACGCAGTATTTT.

Points on this clone: No DNA is shown, since the ends of the CDR3 on it are uncertain; the CDR3 is the one TCRdb lists. The V and J genes are TRBV28 and TRBJ1-5. Germline CDR1 MDHEN, CDR2 SYDVKM. The CDR3 has 14 residues if both end residues are counted. CDR3 protein: CASSTSGGHQPQHF.